A selection of T cell receptor beta chains follows, all from one sample in a study of CD8 T cells in Susac syndrome. TCRdb analysed the immunoSEQ multiplex PCR reads with MiXCR anew, one entry per CDR3 protein. This sample has 170,000 or so distinct CDR3 sequences, with approximately 95% found just once. Sequenced input: CD8+ T cells from PBMCs. These receptors originate from a human donor with multiple sclerosis. Both conserved end residues are part of each CDR3. D genes are given only for firm matches. Not every row has a clone size; where given, it reads once, few, many or a size class.

j_call clone_size v_call d_call cdr3_nt cdr3_aa
TRBJ2-1 NA TRBV7-6 NA TGTGCCAGCAGCACTCACGGGGGCAATGAGCAGTTCTTC CASSTHGGNEQFF
TRBJ2-7 NA TRBV4-1 NA TGCGCCAGCAGCCAAGAAGGTGGGGGTCCGGCCTACGAGCAGTACTTC CASSQEGGGPAYEQYF
TRBJ2-3 NA TRBV6-1 TRBD2 TGTGCCAGCAGCCTACTAGCGGGAGGGACCAGGGATACGCAGTATTTT CASSLLAGGTRDTQYF
TRBJ1-6 NA TRBV13 TRBD1 TGTGCCAGCAGCTTAAGACAGGGGGTGTCACCCCTCCACTTT CASSLRQGVSPLHF
TRBJ2-5 NA TRBV25-1 NA TGTGCCAGCAGTGCGTTGGGGGCCCGCAAGTACTTC CASSALGARKYF
TRBJ1-1 NA TRBV12-3/TRBV12-4 NA TGTGCCAGCACCCTCAAGGTTGGTTTTACTGAAGCTTTCTTT CASTLKVGFTEAFF
TRBJ2-1 NA TRBV11-2 TRBD2 TGTGCCAGCAGTCCACCTAGGGCGGGAGAGTCGGATGAGCAGTTCTTC CASSPPRAGESDEQFF
TRBJ1-2 NA TRBV6-5 NA TGTGCCAGCAGTTACCGTAATAGGTTGGCGTCGAATGGCTACACCTTC CASSYRNRLASNGYTF
TRBJ2-3 NA TRBV13 TRBD2 TGTGCCAGCAGCGGGAGGGCAGATACGCAGTATTTT CASSGRADTQYF
TRBJ2-5 NA TRBV3-1 TRBD2 TGTGCCAGCAGCCAAGATACGGGAGGGCCTAGCGGCCAAGAGACCCAGTACTTC CASSQDTGGPSGQETQYF
TRBJ2-7 once TRBV6-1 TRBD1 TGTGCCAGCAGTCGACAGGGGCCACGAACTCTATCCTACGAGCAGTACTTC CASSRQGPRTLSYEQYF
TRBJ2-1 NA TRBV29-1 NA TGCAGCGTTGAAGTGCGATACAATGAGCAGTTCTTC CSVEVRYNEQFF
TRBJ2-7 NA TRBV3-1 TRBD1 TGTGCCACCCGAAGACAGGGGGACTACGAGCAGTACTTC CATRRQGDYEQYF
TRBJ2-1 NA TRBV20-1 TRBD2 TGCAGTGCTAGAGACCTGGGACTAGCGGCCAATGAGCAGTTCTTC CSARDLGLAANEQFF
TRBJ1-5 NA TRBV10-2 NA TGCCACCCAGGCCAAAAGAGCAATCAGCCCCAGCATTTT CHPGQKSNQPQHF
TRBJ1-1 NA TRBV19 NA TGTGCCAGTAGTGCTGATACTGAAGCTTTCTTT CASSADTEAFF
TRBJ2-7 NA TRBV20-1 NA TGCAGTGCTAGTTTTCCCCTGGCCTACGAGCAGTACTTC CSASFPLAYEQYF
TRBJ2-3 NA TRBV28 NA TGTGCCAGCAGTCCGTTGGGTCCAGATACGCAGTATTTT CASSPLGPDTQYF
TRBJ1-1 NA TRBV5-6 TRBD1 TGTGCCAGCACCAACGGACAGGACTACACTGAAGCTTTCTTT CASTNGQDYTEAFF
TRBJ2-2 NA TRBV6-4 TRBD2 TGTGCCAGCAGTGTAGGAACTAGCGAGCCCACCGGGGAGCTGTTTTTT CASSVGTSEPTGELFF
TRBJ2-1 NA TRBV3-1 NA TGTGCCAGCAGCCTGAGGCGGGTTTTTTCGGGGGAGCAGTTCTTC CASSLRRVFSGEQFF
TRBJ1-6 NA TRBV4-2 NA TGTGCCAGCAGCCAAGATTATCCAGATTCTTCACCCCTCCACTTT CASSQDYPDSSPLHF
TRBJ1-4 NA TRBV15 NA TGTGCCACCAGCAGAGGGGGTGCAGGGGATGAAAAACTGTTTTTT CATSRGGAGDEKLFF
TRBJ2-1 NA TRBV13 NA TGTGCCAGCAGCTTATTCAGTGTTCATGAGCAGTTCTTC CASSLFSVHEQFF
TRBJ2-2 NA TRBV9 NA TGTGCCAGCAGCTCCCGGGACGGGCGCAACACCGGGGAGCTGTTTTTT CASSSRDGRNTGELFF
TRBJ2-7 NA TRBV12-3/TRBV12-4 TRBD2 TGTGCCAGCAGTTTTACTAGCGGGGGCTACGAGCAGTACTTC CASSFTSGGYEQYF
TRBJ2-1 NA TRBV7-3 TRBD2 TGTGCCAGCAGCTGGGGACTAGCGGATAATGAGCAGTTCTTC CASSWGLADNEQFF
TRBJ2-3 once TRBV9 NA TGTGCCAGCAGCGTTATTGGACTACCTAGCACAGATACGCAGTATTTT CASSVIGLPSTDTQYF
TRBJ2-7 NA TRBV9 NA TGTGCCAGCAGCGTAGATCAGCAGGGCTCCTCCTACGAGCAGTACTTC CASSVDQQGSSYEQYF
TRBJ2-3 NA TRBV27 TRBD2 TGTGCCAGCAGTTCCCGGACTAGCGCGGATACGCAGTATTTT CASSSRTSADTQYF
TRBJ2-1 NA TRBV5-1 NA TGCGCCAGCAGCTCCCCGCACAGGGTCGGCTCCTACAATGAGCAGTTCTTC CASSSPHRVGSYNEQFF
TRBJ2-7 NA TRBV28 NA TGTGCCAGCAGACCCCTAGGTAGCGAGCAGTACTTC CASRPLGSEQYF
TRBJ2-7 NA TRBV7-2 NA TGTGCCAGCAGCTTTGGGGTGTCCTACGAGCAGTACTTC CASSFGVSYEQYF
TRBJ1-5 NA TRBV27 TRBD1 TGTGCCAGCAGTTTGTGGACAGGTCAGCCCCAGCATTTT CASSLWTGQPQHF
TRBJ2-2 NA TRBV15 NA TGTGCCACCAGACAGGGCAAGAACACCGGGGAGCTGTTTTTT CATRQGKNTGELFF
TRBJ1-6 NA TRBV20-1 NA TGCAGTGCTAGAGATAGCTGGGAAGTTAATTCACCCCTCCACTTT CSARDSWEVNSPLHF
TRBJ2-5 NA TRBV30 TRBD1 TGTGCCTCAACCAGGGGGTTCCAAGAGACCCAGTACTTC CASTRGFQETQYF
TRBJ2-3 NA TRBV4-1 NA TGCGCCAGCAGCCTCACCAACGGAGGCACAGATACGCAGTATTTT CASSLTNGGTDTQYF
TRBJ1-1 NA TRBV7-3 NA TGTGCCAGCAGCTTAACGTCGGGGAACACTGAAGCTTTCTTT CASSLTSGNTEAFF
TRBJ2-3 NA TRBV7-9 NA TGTGCCAGCGTTCCCCAGGATACAGATACGCAGTATTTT CASVPQDTDTQYF
TRBJ1-2 NA TRBV4-1 NA TGCGCCAGCAGCCAAGTCGACCCCAGTAGCTACACCTTC CASSQVDPSSYTF
TRBJ2-7 NA TRBV27 TRBD1 TGTGCCAGCAGTTCCGGGACAGGGGGTAACGAGCAGTACTTC CASSSGTGGNEQYF
TRBJ2-1 NA TRBV9 TRBD2 TGTGCCAGCAGCGTACGACTAGCGGACGGTAATGAGCAGTTCTTC CASSVRLADGNEQFF
TRBJ2-5 NA TRBV4-2 NA TGTGCCAGCAGCCAAGATCCGGGGGCTGCAGAGACCCAGTACTTC CASSQDPGAAETQYF
TRBJ1-1 NA TRBV13 NA TGTGCCAGCAGCCCAAAGGGGGATATGGCTTTCTTT CASSPKGDMAFF
TRBJ2-3 once TRBV29-1 NA TGCAGCGTTGAAGGTGCAGCTAGCACAGATACGCAGTATTTT CSVEGAASTDTQYF
TRBJ2-5 NA TRBV12-3/TRBV12-4 TRBD1 TGTGCCAGCAGCCAGAGACAGGGGGGAGAGACCCAGTACTTC CASSQRQGGETQYF
TRBJ2-7 NA TRBV28 TRBD2 TGTGCCAGCAGGTTAGCGGGAGTGATCTACGAGCAGTACTTC CASRLAGVIYEQYF
TRBJ2-1 NA TRBV28 TRBD1 TGTGCCAGCAGTTTCCACCCAGGGGGCGCTGAGCAGTTCTTC CASSFHPGGAEQFF
TRBJ2-7 NA TRBV27 NA TGTGCCAGCAGTTTATCCACTACTTCCGAGCAGTACTTC CASSLSTTSEQYF
TRBJ1-1 once TRBV2 NA TGTGCCAGCATGGCATCCGGGGTTGAAGCTTTCTTT CASMASGVEAFF
TRBJ2-1 NA TRBV27 NA TGTGCCAGCAGTTTATCTGGCAACGATGAGCAGTTCTTC CASSLSGNDEQFF
TRBJ2-3 NA TRBV28 NA TGTGCCAGCATCCCCACATTTCCTACAGATACGCAGTATTTT CASIPTFPTDTQYF